Listed here are 20 T cell receptor beta chains from one sample, sequenced in a study of cytomegalovirus exposure and HLA in healthy donors. Primers for the PCR totalled 60 Vbeta and 13 Jbeta. Profiled with immunoSEQ multiplex PCR; TCRdb holds only in-frame clones, not every one. The sample holds some 160,000 clones, approximately 81% seen once. The sequencing input was PBMCs. These TCRs come from a man aged 30 to 39 in good health and CMV-seropositive.

This sequence joins TRBV27 and TRBJ2-7; 7 bases are a match to TRBD1. This CDR3 comprises 14 residues. J gave up 5 bases and V 6 bases, and 10 bases lay outside the gene matches. Germline V CDR1 and CDR2: MNHEY, SMNVEV (reference sequence). The CDR3 coding sequence is TGTGCCAGCAGGGGGATGGGACAGACCCACGAGCAGTACTTC. Its protein product is CASRGMGQTHEQYF.

The V and J genes are TRBV7-2 and TRBJ2-5; no reliable D call. The CDR3 loop spans 13 amino acids. V was trimmed by 3 bases and J by 4 bases, leaving 9 bases between them. Germline V CDR1 and CDR2: SGHTA, FQGNSA. CDR3 DNA: TGTGCCAGCAGCTTGACCCAGGTAGAGACCCAGTACTTC. Protein sequence: CASSLTQVETQYF.

The chain employs TRBV19 and TRBJ2-7; tentative D call: TRBD2 (5 bases). CDR1 and CDR2 (germline): LNHDA, SQIVND (reference sequence). This CDR3 contains 14 residues. Trimming removed 3 bases at V and 7 bases at J, with 16 bases between. The chain's CDR3 is CASSIHAEPGEQYF. The CDR3 nucleotides read TGTGCCAGTAGTATCCATGCGGAGCCGGGGGAGCAGTACTTC.

This chain uses TRBV30 with TRBJ2-7, with D possibly matching TRBD1 (6 bases). The germline V and J ends were trimmed by 4 bases and 5 bases, with 21 bases remaining between them. The CDR3 sequence is 15 residues long. Germline CDR1 GTSNPN, CDR2 SVGIG (reference sequence). The CDR3 loop reads CAWTIGTTRADEQYF. CDR3 DNA: TGTGCCTGGACCATCGGGACAACCCGGGCCGACGAGCAGTACTTC.

This rearrangement joins TRBV25-1 to TRBJ2-1, with 8 bases fitting TRBD2. The J segment lost 4 bases and the V segment lost 8 bases, leaving 7 bases of the junction unmatched. There are 14 residues in the CDR3. Germline-derived CDR1 and CDR2 are MGHDK and SYGVNS. The CDR3 nucleotides are TGTGCCAGCGGAAGAATAGCGGGGTACAATGAGCAGTTCTTC. The encoded protein is CASGRIAGYNEQFF. Looking up the rest from reference TRBV25-1 and TRBJ2-1 gives the full variable domain: EADIYQTPRYLVIGTGKKITLECSQTMGHDKMYWYQQDPGMELHLIHYSYGVNSTEKGDLSSESTVSRIRTEHFPLTLESARPSHTSQYLCASGRIAGYNEQFFGPGTRLTVL.

The V gene is TRBV27, the J gene TRBJ1-2; TRBD1 agrees at 9 bases. CDR1 is MNHEY, CDR2 SMNVEV, per germline (reference sequence). Trimming took 0 bases from V and 4 from J; bases not matched to a gene: 9. The CDR3 loop spans 17 amino acids. In DNA form, the CDR3 reads TGTGCCAGCAGTTTATCATTCGGGGACAGGGCAAGCTATGGCTACACCTTC. Translated: CASSLSFGDRASYGYTF.

The chain employs TRBV19 and TRBJ1-2; no clear D. The CDR3 is 12 amino acids. From germline, CDR1 is LNHDA and CDR2 SQIVND (reference sequence). V lost 10 bases and J lost 8, with 17 bases in between. CDR3 sequence reads: CATFDNIGGYTF. The CDR3 bases are TGTGCCACCTTTGACAATATAGGAGGCTACACCTTC.

V and J are TRBV25-1 and TRBJ1-3; maybe TRBD1 (6 bases). CDR1 is MGHDK, CDR2 SYGVNS, per germline. The V and J ends lost 6 bases and 0 bases respectively, with 12 bases between them. CDR3 size: 15 residues. CDR3 loop: CASSPGAFSGNTIYF. The CDR3 bases are TGTGCCAGCAGCCCAGGGGCGTTCTCTGGAAACACCATATATTTT. The full variable domain, with the rest looked up from reference TRBV25-1 and TRBJ1-3, is EADIYQTPRYLVIGTGKKITLECSQTMGHDKMYWYQQDPGMELHLIHYSYGVNSTEKGDLSSESTVSRIRTEHFPLTLESARPSHTSQYLCASSPGAFSGNTIYFGEGSWLTVV.

The chain couples TRBV7-9 to TRBJ2-5, with 11 bases identical to TRBD2. Germline-derived CDR1 and CDR2 are SEHNR and FQNEAQ (reference sequence). This CDR3 is built from 17 residues. Trimming cost V 5 bases and J 1 base; bases outside gene matches: 9. DNA for the CDR3: TGTGCCAGCAGCCTGAGCCTAGCGGGAGGAGCCCAAGAGACCCAGTACTTC. This encodes CASSLSLAGGAQETQYF.

V is TRBV19 and J is TRBJ2-1, with 9 nucleotides matching TRBD1. Germline V gives CDR1 LNHDA, CDR2 SQIVND (reference sequence). The trim removed 4 bases at V and 8 bases at J, leaving 9 bases unmatched. This CDR3 region has 15 residues. As DNA, the CDR3 is TGTGCCAGTAGTACCCGGGACAGGGAAAGGTATGAGCAGTTCTTC. Its translation is CASSTRDRERYEQFF.

The chain is built from TRBV18 and TRBJ2-2; possible D gene TRBD2, 6 bases. This CDR3 has 16 residues. The V end lost 3 bases, the J end lost 1 base, and 12 bases lay between the germline ends. Looked up from germline, CDR1 is KGHSH and CDR2 is LQKENI. The CDR3 nucleotides read TGTGCCAGCTCACCCTCCGTCGGGAGGAACACCGGGGAGCTGTTTTTT. Translation gives CASSPSVGRNTGELFF. The variable domain in full, with the rest retrieved from reference TRBV18 and TRBJ2-2, is NAGVMQNPRHLVRRRGQEARLRCSPMKGHSHVYWYRQLPEEGLKFMVYLQKENIIDESGMPKERFSAEFPKEGPSILRIQQVVRGDSAAYFCASSPSVGRNTGELFFGEGSRLTVL.

The V gene is TRBV9, the J gene TRBJ2-3; 12 bases fit TRBD2. CDR3 length equals 15 residues. In germline, CDR1 is SGDLS, CDR2 YYNGEE. After removal of 7 bases from V and 4 bases from J, the junction contained 7 bases not matched to a gene. The CDR3 sequence is CASQQTSGSSDTQYF. CDR3 DNA: TGTGCCAGCCAACAGACTAGCGGGAGCTCAGATACGCAGTATTTT.

The sample holds a few counts of this clone. The CDR3 DNA is TGTGCCAGCAGCTTAGTGGGGAGGAACACTGAAGCTTTCTTT. Protein product: CASSLVGRNTEAFF. V usage is TRBV7-6 and J usage is TRBJ1-1; unclear D gene. Trimming pared 1 base from V and 1 base from J, leaving 7 bases between. Germline lookup yields CDR1 SGHVS and CDR2 FNYEAQ. This CDR3 comprises 14 residues.

This clone appeared once. The V and J genes are TRBV5-6 and TRBJ2-4; 8 bases match TRBD1. Germline V gene data show CDR1 as SGHDT and CDR2 as YYEEEE. This CDR3 is built from 13 residues. Trimming at V came to 0 bases and at J to 12 bases, leaving 5 bases not matched to a gene. This CDR3 reads CASSLATRGRQYF. The CDR3 DNA is TGTGCCAGCAGCTTGGCTACCAGGGGGCGTCAGTACTTC.

V is TRBV19 and J is TRBJ1-5, with 8 bases identical to TRBD1. The V gene end was trimmed by 5 bases and the J gene end by 6 bases; junction bases not matched to a gene: 12. There are 16 residues in the CDR3. The germline V gene encodes CDR1 LNHDA and CDR2 SQIVND (reference sequence). The CDR3 is CASSENQGARGQPQHF. For the CDR3, the DNA is TGTGCCAGTAGTGAAAACCAGGGGGCGAGAGGTCAGCCCCAGCATTTT.

The chain joins TRBV10-3 to TRBJ1-1; the match to TRBD1 covers 8 bases. This CDR3 is 17 amino acids long. The germline CDR1 and CDR2 sequences are ENHRY and SYGVKD. J lost 5 bases, V lost 4 bases, and 15 bases had no gene match. Here the CDR3 DNA reads TGTGCCATCAGTGTCGAATTAGAAGACAGGGGAAAGACTGAAGCTTTCTTT. Protein sequence: CAISVELEDRGKTEAFF.

This clone was counted a few times. The rearrangement uses TRBV7-3 and TRBJ1-1, with a possible D match to TRBD1 (5 bases). V shed 5 bases and J shed 1 base, with 8 bases lying between them. The V gene's germline CDR1 is SGHTA and CDR2 FQGTGA. There are 13 residues in the CDR3. CDR3 nucleotide sequence: TGTGCCAGCAGCCCAGGACAGAACACTGAAGCTTTCTTT. This sequence encodes CASSPGQNTEAFF.

This clone came up once. This chain uses TRBV5-1 with TRBJ2-2; a weak D match, TRBD1 (5 bases). The CDR3 has 14 amino acids. Germline CDR1 SGHRS, CDR2 YFSETQ. The ends were cut back, 3 bases at V and 6 bases at J, with 12 bases in the middle. CDR3 coding DNA: TGCGCCAGCAGCTCCACACAGGTCCCCGGGGAGCTGTTTTTT. Protein sequence: CASSSTQVPGELFF.

The chain recombines TRBV6-1 with TRBJ2-7; weak D call: TRBD1 (5 bases). The CDR3 sequence is 12 residues long. Germline CDR1 MNHNS, CDR2 SASEGT. Trimming left V 4 bases short and J 4 bases short, with 8 bases between. Written as DNA, the CDR3 is TGTGCCAGCAGTGCGACAGTGTACGAGCAGTACTTC. The encoded protein is CASSATVYEQYF.

The chain carries TRBV5-6 and TRBJ1-4; D is possibly TRBD1 (6 bases). Trimming pared 2 bases from V and 0 bases from J, leaving 8 bases between. Per germline, CDR1 SGHDT and CDR2 YYEEEE. This CDR3 contains 15 residues. CDR3 DNA sequence: TGTGCCAGCAGCTTACAGGGAGCAACTAATGAAAAACTGTTTTTT. It encodes CASSLQGATNEKLFF.